The 13 T cell receptor beta chains in this list originate from one sample, sequenced in a study of monozygotic twins with inflammatory bowel disease. TCRdb derives one entry per CDR3 protein from the 5' RACE reads, leaving out DNA. In all, the sample yields about 330,000 distinct CDR3 sequences. Sample: blood. The receptor set was obtained from a human donor with ulcerative colitis or Crohn's disease, or a healthy co-twin of an affected twin (not recorded which).

The CDR3 sequence: CASSPRGRDPWETQYF. V usage is TRBV7-9 and J usage is TRBJ2-5; the TRBD1 assignment by TCRdb is unverifiable without DNA. Germline V gene data show CDR1 as SEHNR and CDR2 as FQNEAQ (reference sequence). This CDR3 region has 16 residues.

V is TRBV20-1 and J is TRBJ2-7; TCRdb proposes TRBD2, but this gene call is untestable without DNA. The CDR3 loop spans 14 amino acids. Germline CDR1 reads DFQATT; CDR2 reads SNEGSKA (reference sequence). The CDR3 region is CSARETSGRSVQYF.

The chain couples TRBV5-4 to TRBJ2-4; with no DNA, the TCRdb D assignment of TRBD1 cannot be verified. The CDR3 has 14 residues. CDR1 and CDR2 (germline): SGHNT, YYREEE (reference sequence). The CDR3 here is CASSLPGQQNIQYF.

This sequence joins TRBV25-1 and TRBJ1-6. The CDR3 sequence is 15 residues long. The germline V gene has CDR1 MGHDK and CDR2 SYGVNS. CDR3: CASSESDPYNSPLHF.

This chain joins TRBV19 and TRBJ2-1; TCRdb calls TRBD2, which cannot be checked without DNA. CDR3 length equals 17 residues. Germline CDR1 is LNHDA and CDR2 is SQIVND (reference sequence). This CDR3 reads CASSIDRAGGPYNEQFF.

J is TRBJ1-3 and V is TRBV4-3; the D call of TRBD1 rests on TCRdb alone, since no DNA is present to check it. The CDR3 totals 16 residues. The germline CDR1 and CDR2 sequences are LGHNA and YSLEER. CDR3 amino acids: CASSQEPGQAGNTIYF.

The chain is built from TRBV5-1 and TRBJ2-5; with no DNA, the TCRdb D assignment of TRBD1 cannot be verified. Per germline, CDR1 SGHRS and CDR2 YFSETQ. The CDR3 runs 15 residues. The CDR3 spells CASSPQSLGGETQYF. Full variable domain (rest looked up from reference TRBV5-1 and TRBJ2-5): KAGVTQTPRYLIKTRGQQVTLSCSPISGHRSVSWYQQTPGQGLQFLFEYFSETQRNKGNFPGRFSGRQFSNSRSEMNVSTLELGDSALYLCASSPQSLGGETQYFGPGTRLLVL.

The rearrangement joins TRBV4-1 to TRBJ1-2; TCRdb calls TRBD1, which cannot be checked without DNA. Germline V gene sequence: CDR1 MGHRA, CDR2 YSYEKL. This CDR3 has 15 residues. Here the CDR3 reads CASSQENREVYGYTF.

The CDR3 reads CASSYRQGTYEQYF. V gene TRBV6-2 or TRBV6-3 combines with J gene TRBJ2-7; the D call from TCRdb, TRBD1, cannot be confirmed without DNA. CDR3 length: 14 residues. Germline values: CDR1 MNHEY, CDR2 SVGEGT.

This chain uses TRBV29-1 with TRBJ2-1; TCRdb proposes TRBD2, but this gene call is untestable without DNA. From germline, CDR1 is SQVTM and CDR2 ANQGSEA. This CDR3 comprises 13 residues. The CDR3 reads CSVGGRDTHEQFF.

The genes are TRBV5-1 and TRBJ2-3; the TRBD2 assignment by TCRdb is unverifiable without DNA. The CDR3 runs to 17 residues. Germline CDR1 SGHRS, CDR2 YFSETQ. The CDR3 protein is CASSLESQRGGTDTQYF.

The chain joins TRBV28 to TRBJ2-4; TCRdb indicates TRBD2, and absent DNA this call remains unverified. The germline V gene has CDR1 MDHEN and CDR2 SYDVKM. CDR3 size: 20 residues. CDR3 region: CASSLDKLAGGAVAKNIQYF.

CDR3: CATRTGPLETQYF. The V gene is TRBV5-1, the J gene TRBJ2-5; TCRdb gives TRBD1 as the D gene, but with no DNA this cannot be confirmed. CDR1 and CDR2 (germline): SGHRS, YFSETQ. The CDR3 loop spans 13 amino acids. Based on the CDR3 plus reference TRBV5-1 and TRBJ2-5, the full variable domain is KAGVTQTPRYLIKTRGQQVTLSCSPISGHRSVSWYQQTPGQGLQFLFEYFSETQRNKGNFPGRFSGRQFSNSRSEMNVSTLELGDSALYLCATRTGPLETQYFGPGTRLLVL.